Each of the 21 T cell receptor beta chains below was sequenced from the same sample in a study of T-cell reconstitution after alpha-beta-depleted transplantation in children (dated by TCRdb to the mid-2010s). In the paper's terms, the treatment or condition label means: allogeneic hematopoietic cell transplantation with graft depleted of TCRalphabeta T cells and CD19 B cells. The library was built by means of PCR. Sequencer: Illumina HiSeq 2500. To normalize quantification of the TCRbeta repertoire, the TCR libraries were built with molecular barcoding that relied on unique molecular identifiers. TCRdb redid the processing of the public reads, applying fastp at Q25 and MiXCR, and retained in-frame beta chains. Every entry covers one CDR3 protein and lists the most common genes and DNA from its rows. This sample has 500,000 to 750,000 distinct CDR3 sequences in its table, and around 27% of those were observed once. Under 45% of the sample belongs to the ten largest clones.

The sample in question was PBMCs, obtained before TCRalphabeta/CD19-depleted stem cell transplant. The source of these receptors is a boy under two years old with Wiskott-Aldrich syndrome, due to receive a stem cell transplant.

Here the CDR3 DNA reads TGTGCCAGCAGTTTCGCGGGACAGCGCTACGAGCAGTACTTC. This gives the protein CASSFAGQRYEQYF. The chain is built from TRBV12-3 or TRBV12-4 and TRBJ2-7; D is perhaps TRBD1 (7 bases). The CDR3 has 14 residues. V lost 3 bases and J lost 3, with 12 bases in between.

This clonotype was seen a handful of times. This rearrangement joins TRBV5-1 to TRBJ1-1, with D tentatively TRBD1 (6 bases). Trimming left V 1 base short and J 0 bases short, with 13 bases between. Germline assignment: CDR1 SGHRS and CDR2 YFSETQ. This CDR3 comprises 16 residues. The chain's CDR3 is CASSLKGGGVNTEAFF. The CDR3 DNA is TGCGCCAGCAGCTTGAAAGGGGGAGGAGTGAACACTGAAGCTTTCTTT. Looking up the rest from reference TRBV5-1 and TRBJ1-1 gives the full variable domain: KAGVTQTPRYLIKTRGQQVTLSCSPISGHRSVSWYQQTPGQGLQFLFEYFSETQRNKGNFPGRFSGRQFSNSRSEMNVSTLELGDSALYLCASSLKGGGVNTEAFFGQGTRLTVV.

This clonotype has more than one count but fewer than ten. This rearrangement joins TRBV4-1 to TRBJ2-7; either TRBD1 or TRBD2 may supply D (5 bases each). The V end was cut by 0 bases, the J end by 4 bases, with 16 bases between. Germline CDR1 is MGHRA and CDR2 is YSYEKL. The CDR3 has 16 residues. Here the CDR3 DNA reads TGCGCCAGCAGCCAAGATGTGGTGGGGACCCTTTACGAGCAGTACTTC. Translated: CASSQDVVGTLYEQYF.

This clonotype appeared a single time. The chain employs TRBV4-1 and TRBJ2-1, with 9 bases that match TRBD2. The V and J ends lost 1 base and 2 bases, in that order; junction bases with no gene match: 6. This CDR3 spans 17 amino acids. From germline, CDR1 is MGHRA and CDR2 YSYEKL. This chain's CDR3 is CASSQAVAGGAYNEQFF. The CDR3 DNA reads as TGCGCCAGCAGCCAAGCGGTTGCGGGGGGGGCCTACAATGAGCAGTTCTTC.

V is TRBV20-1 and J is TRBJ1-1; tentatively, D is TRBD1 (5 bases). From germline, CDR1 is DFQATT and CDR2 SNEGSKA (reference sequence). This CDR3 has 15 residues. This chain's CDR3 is CGIPAMGGMNTEAFF. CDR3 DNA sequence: TGCGGTATACCCGCTATGGGGGGTATGAACACTGAAGCTTTCTTT.

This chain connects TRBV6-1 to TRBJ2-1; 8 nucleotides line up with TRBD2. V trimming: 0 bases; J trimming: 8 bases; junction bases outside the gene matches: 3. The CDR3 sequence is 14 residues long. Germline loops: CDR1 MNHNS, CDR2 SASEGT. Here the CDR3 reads CASSEAYGGDEQFF. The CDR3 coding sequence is TGTGCCAGCAGTGAAGCGTACGGGGGGGATGAGCAGTTCTTC.

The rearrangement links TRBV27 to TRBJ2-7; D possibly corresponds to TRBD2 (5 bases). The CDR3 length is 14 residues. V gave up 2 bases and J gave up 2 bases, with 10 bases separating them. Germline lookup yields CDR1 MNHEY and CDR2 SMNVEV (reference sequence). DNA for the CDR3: TGTGCCAGCAGTTTAATGAGCGGCCCCTACGAGCAGTACTTC. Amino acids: CASSLMSGPYEQYF.

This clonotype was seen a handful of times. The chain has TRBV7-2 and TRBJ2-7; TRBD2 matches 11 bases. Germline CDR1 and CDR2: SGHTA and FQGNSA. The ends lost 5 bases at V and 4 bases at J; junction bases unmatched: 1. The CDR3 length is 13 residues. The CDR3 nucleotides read TGTGCCAGCAGCCGACTAGCGGGATACGAGCAGTACTTC. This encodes CASSRLAGYEQYF. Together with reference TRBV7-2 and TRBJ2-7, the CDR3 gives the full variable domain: GAGVSQSPSNKVTEKGKDVELRCDPISGHTALYWYRQSLGQGLEFLIYFQGNSAPDKSGLPSDRFSAERTGGSVSTLTIQRTQQEDSAVYLCASSRLAGYEQYFGPGTRLTVT.

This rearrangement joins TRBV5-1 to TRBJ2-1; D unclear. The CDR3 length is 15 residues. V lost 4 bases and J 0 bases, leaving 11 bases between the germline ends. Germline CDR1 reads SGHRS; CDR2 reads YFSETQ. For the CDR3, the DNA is TGCGCCAGCAGCCTGTATACAATCTCCTACAATGAGCAGTTCTTC. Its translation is CASSLYTISYNEQFF.

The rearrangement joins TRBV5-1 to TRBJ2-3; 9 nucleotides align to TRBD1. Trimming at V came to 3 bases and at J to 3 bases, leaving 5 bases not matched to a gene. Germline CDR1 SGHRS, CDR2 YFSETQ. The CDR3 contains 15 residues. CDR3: CASSSRTGETDTQYF. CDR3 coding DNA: TGCGCCAGCAGCTCTCGGACAGGGGAAACAGATACGCAGTATTTT.

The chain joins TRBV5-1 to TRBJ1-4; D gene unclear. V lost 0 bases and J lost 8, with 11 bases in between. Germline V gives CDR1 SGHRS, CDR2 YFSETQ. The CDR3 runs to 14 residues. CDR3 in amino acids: CASSLGPGLEKLFF. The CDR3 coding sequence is TGCGCCAGCAGCTTGGGCCCAGGCCTGGAAAAACTGTTTTTT.

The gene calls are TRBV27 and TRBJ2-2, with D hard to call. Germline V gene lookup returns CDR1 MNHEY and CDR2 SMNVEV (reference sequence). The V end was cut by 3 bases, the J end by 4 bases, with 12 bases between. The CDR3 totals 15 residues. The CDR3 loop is CASSFQGGATGELFF. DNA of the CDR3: TGTGCCAGCAGTTTCCAAGGCGGAGCCACCGGGGAGCTGTTTTTT.

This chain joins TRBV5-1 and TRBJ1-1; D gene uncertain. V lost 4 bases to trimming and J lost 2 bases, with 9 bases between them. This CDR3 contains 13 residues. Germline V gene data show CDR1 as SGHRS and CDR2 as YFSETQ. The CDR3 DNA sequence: TGCGCCAGCAGCGACCCGGGTAACACTGAAGCTTTCTTT. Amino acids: CASSDPGNTEAFF.

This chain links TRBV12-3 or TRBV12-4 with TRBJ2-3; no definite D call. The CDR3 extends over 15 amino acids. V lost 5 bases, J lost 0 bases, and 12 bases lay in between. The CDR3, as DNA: TGTGCCAGCAGTCCCTTTTCTGGCAGCACAGATACGCAGTATTTT. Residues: CASSPFSGSTDTQYF.

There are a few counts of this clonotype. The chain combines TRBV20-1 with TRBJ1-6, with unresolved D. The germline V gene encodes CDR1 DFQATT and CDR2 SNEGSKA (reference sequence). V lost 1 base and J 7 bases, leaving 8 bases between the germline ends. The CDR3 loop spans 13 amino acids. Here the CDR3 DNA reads TGCAGTGCTAGAGTAGACCTGAATTCACCCCTCCACTTT. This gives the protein CSARVDLNSPLHF.

The CDR3 reads CAISESTSGVAFF. The CDR3, as DNA: TGTGCCATCAGTGAATCCACTTCGGGGGTGGCTTTCTTT. The chain employs TRBV10-3 and TRBJ1-1; D is perhaps TRBD1 (5 bases). Germline CDR1 is ENHRY and CDR2 is SYGVKD. V lost 3 bases and J lost 11, with 16 bases in between. The CDR3 is 13 residues long.

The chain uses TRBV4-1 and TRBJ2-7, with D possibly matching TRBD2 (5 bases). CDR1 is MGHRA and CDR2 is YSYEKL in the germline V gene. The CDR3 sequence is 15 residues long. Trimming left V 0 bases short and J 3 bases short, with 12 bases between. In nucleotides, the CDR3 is TGCGCCAGCAGCCAAGATTCGGACTCCTACTACGAGCAGTACTTC. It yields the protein CASSQDSDSYYEQYF.

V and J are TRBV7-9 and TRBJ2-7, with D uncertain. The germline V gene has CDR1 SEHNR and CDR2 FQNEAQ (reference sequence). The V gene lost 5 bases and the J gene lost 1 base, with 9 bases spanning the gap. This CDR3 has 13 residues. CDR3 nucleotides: TGTGCCAGCAGCGAGGACGGGTCCTACGAGCAGTACTTC. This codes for CASSEDGSYEQYF. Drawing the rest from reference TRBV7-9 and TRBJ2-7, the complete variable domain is DTGVSQNPRHKITKRGQNVTFRCDPISEHNRLYWYRQTLGQGPEFLTYFQNEAQLEKSRLLSDRFSAERPKGSFSTLEIQRTEQGDSAMYLCASSEDGSYEQYFGPGTRLTVT.

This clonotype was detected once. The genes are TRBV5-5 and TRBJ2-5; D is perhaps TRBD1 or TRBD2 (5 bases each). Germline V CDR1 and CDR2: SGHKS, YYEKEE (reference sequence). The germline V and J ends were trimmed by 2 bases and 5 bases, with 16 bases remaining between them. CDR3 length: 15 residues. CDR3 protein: CASSLRQREWETQYF. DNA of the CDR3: TGTGCCAGCAGCTTACGACAGAGGGAGTGGGAGACCCAGTACTTC.

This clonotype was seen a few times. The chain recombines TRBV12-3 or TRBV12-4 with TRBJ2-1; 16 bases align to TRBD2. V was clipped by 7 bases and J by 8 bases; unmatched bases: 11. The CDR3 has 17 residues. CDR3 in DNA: TGTGCCAGCATCCCTGGGACTAGCGGGAGGGTAGGCCATGAGCAGTTCTTC. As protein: CASIPGTSGRVGHEQFF.

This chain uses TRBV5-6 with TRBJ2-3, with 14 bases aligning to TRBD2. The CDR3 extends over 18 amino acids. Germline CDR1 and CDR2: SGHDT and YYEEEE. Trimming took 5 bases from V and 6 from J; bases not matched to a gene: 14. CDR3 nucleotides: TGTGCCAGCAGTTCCCTCGGGACTAGCGGGGGCCTAGGCGATACGCAGTATTTT. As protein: CASSSLGTSGGLGDTQYF.